The text below deals with one TCR beta chain. This clonotype was picked up a small number of times. Its target antigen remains unknown. The sample holds no much larger clone one base away, and base qualities are not on file. Amplification of TCR beta CDR3 regions was carried out from RNA transcripts. A first-round RT-PCR of the TCR CDR3 used the HTBI primer set with the Qiagen OneStep RT-PCR kit. The libraries were constructed in a second round of multiplex PCR and then size-selected and purified. The libraries were sequenced on an Illumina HiSeq2000 using paired-end 100 bp reads. In the source study's methods: SOAPnuke was used to process the raw data, with reads discarded if the reads contained adapters or uncalled bases, had a mean Phred below 15, or lacked an exact constant-primer or identifier match. High-quality paired reads were merged with COPE v1.2.5, and unique nucleotide sequences were defined as clonotypes. MiTCR v1.1 was used to align clonotypes to the IMGT TRBV, TRBD and TRBJ reference segments. The analysis was restricted to V-J combinations with a frequency above 0.0001, which together covered approximately 99% of the repertoires. A TCS score was defined as the ratio between F50 (clonal expansion) and ExV (chaos), using BLOSUM62-based TCRdist between CDR3 peptides within each V-J. Welch's t-statistics and random forest reduced fewer than 600 V-J features to about 13, which were used in a naive Bayes classifier (R e1071). TCRdb handled the public reads itself, with Q25 trimming in fastp and clone calling in MiXCR, and kept productive beta chains. Duplicate CDR3 protein sequences are folded into a single record with the most common DNA and genes. TCRdb's processing, not the authors' own work, is the source of the V and J calls. The sample contains around 270,000 distinct CDR3 sequences, approximately 18% of them found a single time. Under 45% of the sample comes from the top ten.

Ophthalmopathy patients had moderately to severely active disease, Clinical Activity Score of at least 3, NOSPECS grade of at least 4, and duration under 3 months. The study excluded patients with uncontrolled infections, other autoimmune diseases, pregnancy or lactation. Diagnoses were based on clinical symptoms, serum thyroxine and TRAb, thyroid ultrasound and orbital computed tomography. PBMCs were separated from over 9 ml of fresh peripheral blood using Ficoll-Paque density gradient centrifugation. Total RNA was extracted with Trizol reagent, and quality was checked on an Agilent 2100 Bioanalyzer. The record originates from a study of T cells in Graves' hyperthyroidism and ophthalmopathy (dated by TCRdb to about 2019). For the wider study: Peripheral blood samples were taken at initial diagnosis, before any treatment was given. To identify distinguishing TCR V-J signatures, a discovery cohort of 100 patients was used, comprising some 43 with Graves' ophthalmopathy and 57 with stable Graves' hyperthyroidism. According to the paper, TCR Vbeta CDR3 sequencing was carried out on some 140 peripheral blood samples, which came from under 50 ophthalmopathy, fewer than 80 hyperthyroidism and roughly 17 progressor patients. Thyroid tissue and blood T-cell repertoires from six Graves' hyperthyroidism patients were also compared in the study. Once sampling was done, hyperthyroidism patients were given methimazole at a starting dose of 30 mg daily, whereas ophthalmopathy patients were given high-dose intravenous methylprednisolone. An independent validation cohort of about 19 hyperthyroidism patients and about 15 patients who later progressed to ophthalmopathy tested prospective prediction of ophthalmopathy. The 100 discovery patients were randomly split 7:3 into training and test sets. On the study overall, not on this receptor specifically: In validation, the model predicted progression to ophthalmopathy a median of roughly 6.2 months before onset, with about 67% sensitivity and around 76% specificity. Sample size was not statistically predetermined, and blinding of investigators to group allocation was not performed. Most expanded thyroid clonotypes (frequency above 0.001) were also found in blood, which suggests that blood repertoires may mirror thyroid immune responses. A model built on a 13 V-J signature distinguished ophthalmopathy from stable hyperthyroidism, reaching roughly 88% sensitivity and 81.08% specificity in cross-validation and 80%/75% in testing.

Including cysteine and phenylalanine, the CDR3 has 16 amino acids. Only the CDR3 portion is preserved as DNA: 48 bases, with reading frame beginning at the first base. CDR1 and CDR2 are read off the germline V gene as MNHEY and SVGEGT. The V end gives up 5 bases and the J end 0 bases, leaving 5 bases in the junction not matched to a gene. The sequenced sample consisted of blood. The source of this sequence is a man between 50 and 59 years old with Graves' ophthalmopathy. The chain employs TRBV6-2 or TRBV6-3 and TRBJ2-3, with 10 central nucleotides matching TRBD2. The CDR3 region has the sequence CASSVLSGRSTDTQYF. The DNA reads TGTGCCAGCAGTGTTCTTAGCGGGAGGAGCACAGATACGCAGTATTTT.